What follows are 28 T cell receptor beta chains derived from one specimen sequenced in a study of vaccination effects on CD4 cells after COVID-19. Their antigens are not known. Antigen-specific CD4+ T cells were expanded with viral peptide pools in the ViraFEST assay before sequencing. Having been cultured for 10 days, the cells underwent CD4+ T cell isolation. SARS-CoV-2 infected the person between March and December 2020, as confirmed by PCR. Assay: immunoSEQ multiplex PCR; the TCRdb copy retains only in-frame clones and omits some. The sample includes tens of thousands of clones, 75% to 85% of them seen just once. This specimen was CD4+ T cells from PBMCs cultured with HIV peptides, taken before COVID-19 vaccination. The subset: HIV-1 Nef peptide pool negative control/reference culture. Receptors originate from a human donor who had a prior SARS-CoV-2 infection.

The CDR3 spells CATRGAWTGAGETQYF. CDR3 DNA sequence: TGTGCCACCCGAGGGGCATGGACGGGGGCTGGGGAGACCCAGTACTTC. This chain connects TRBV2 to TRBJ2-5, with D perhaps assigned TRBD1 or TRBD2 (6 bases each). Germline loops: CDR1 SNHLY, CDR2 FYNNEI. The CDR3 sequence is 16 residues long. V was trimmed by 10 bases and J by 5 bases, leaving 26 bases between them.

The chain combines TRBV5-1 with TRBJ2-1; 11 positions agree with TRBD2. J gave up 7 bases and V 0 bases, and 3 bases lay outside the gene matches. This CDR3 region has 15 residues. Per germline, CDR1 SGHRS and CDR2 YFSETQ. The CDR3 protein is CASSLELAGGNEQFF. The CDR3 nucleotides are TGCGCCAGCAGCTTGGAGCTAGCGGGAGGTAATGAGCAGTTCTTC.

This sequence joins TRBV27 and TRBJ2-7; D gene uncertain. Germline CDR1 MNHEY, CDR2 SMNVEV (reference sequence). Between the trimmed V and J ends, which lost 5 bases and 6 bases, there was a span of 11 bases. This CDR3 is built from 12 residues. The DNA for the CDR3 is TGTGCCAGCAGTGGACCCTGGGGCGAGCAGTACTTC. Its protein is CASSGPWGEQYF.

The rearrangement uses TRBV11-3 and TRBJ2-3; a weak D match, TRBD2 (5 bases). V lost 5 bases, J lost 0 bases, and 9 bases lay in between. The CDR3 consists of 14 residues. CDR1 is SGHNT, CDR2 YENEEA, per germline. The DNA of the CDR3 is TGTGCCAGCAGCCCCAGGACTAGCACAGATACGCAGTATTTT. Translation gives CASSPRTSTDTQYF. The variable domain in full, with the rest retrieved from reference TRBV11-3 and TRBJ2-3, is EAGVVQSPRYKIIEKKQPVAFWCNPISGHNTLYWYLQNLGQGPELLIRYENEEAVDDSQLPKDRFSAERLKGVDSTLKIQPAELGDSAVYLCASSPRTSTDTQYFGPGTRLTVL.

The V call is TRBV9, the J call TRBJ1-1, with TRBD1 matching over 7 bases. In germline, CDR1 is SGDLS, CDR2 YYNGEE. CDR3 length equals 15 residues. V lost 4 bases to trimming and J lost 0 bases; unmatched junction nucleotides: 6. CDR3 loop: CASSPTGVLNTEAFF. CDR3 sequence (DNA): TGTGCCAGCAGCCCCACAGGGGTATTGAACACTGAAGCTTTCTTT. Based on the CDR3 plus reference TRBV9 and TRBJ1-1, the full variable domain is DSGVTQTPKHLITATGQRVTLRCSPRSGDLSVYWYQQSLDQGLQFLIQYYNGEERAKGNILERFSAQQFPDLHSELNLSSLELGDSALYFCASSPTGVLNTEAFFGQGTRLTVV.

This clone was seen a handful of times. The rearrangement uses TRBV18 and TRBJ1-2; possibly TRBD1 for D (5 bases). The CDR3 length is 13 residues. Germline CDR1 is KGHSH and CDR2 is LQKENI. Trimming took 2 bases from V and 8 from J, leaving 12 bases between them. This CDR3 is CASSPLGDSGYTF. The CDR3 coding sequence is TGTGCCAGCTCACCATTGGGGGACTCAGGCTACACCTTC.

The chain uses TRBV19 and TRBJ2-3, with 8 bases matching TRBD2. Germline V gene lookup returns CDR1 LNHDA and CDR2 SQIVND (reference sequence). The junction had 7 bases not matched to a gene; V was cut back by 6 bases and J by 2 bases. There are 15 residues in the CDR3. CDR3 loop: CASSRPGGVTDTQYF. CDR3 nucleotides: TGTGCCAGTAGCCGACCGGGGGGGGTCACAGATACGCAGTATTTT.

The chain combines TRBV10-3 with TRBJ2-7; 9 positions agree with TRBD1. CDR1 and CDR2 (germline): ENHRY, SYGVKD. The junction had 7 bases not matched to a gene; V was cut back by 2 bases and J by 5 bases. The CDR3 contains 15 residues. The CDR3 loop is CAISERGTGIDEQYF. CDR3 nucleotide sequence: TGTGCCATCAGTGAGCGGGGGACAGGGATCGACGAGCAGTACTTC.

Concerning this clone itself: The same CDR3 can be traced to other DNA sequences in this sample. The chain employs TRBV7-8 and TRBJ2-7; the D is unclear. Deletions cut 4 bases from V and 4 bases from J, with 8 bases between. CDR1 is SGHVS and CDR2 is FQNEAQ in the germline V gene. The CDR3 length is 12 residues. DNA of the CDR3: TGTGCCAGCAGCTCGAGTTCTTACGAGCAGTACTTC. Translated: CASSSSSYEQYF.

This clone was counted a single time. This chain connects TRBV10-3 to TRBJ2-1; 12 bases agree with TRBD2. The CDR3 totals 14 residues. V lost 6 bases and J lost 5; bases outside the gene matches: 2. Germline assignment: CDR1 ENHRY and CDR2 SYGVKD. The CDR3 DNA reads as TGTGCCATCAGGCGGACTAGCGGGGACAATGAGCAGTTCTTC. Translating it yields CAIRRTSGDNEQFF.

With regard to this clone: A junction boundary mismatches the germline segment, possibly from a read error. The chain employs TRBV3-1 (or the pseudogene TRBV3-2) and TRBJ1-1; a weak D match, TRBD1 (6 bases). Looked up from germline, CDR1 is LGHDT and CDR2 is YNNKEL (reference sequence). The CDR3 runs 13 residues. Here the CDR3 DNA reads TGTGCCAGCAGCCGGGACACGTTTGGAATCTTACGCTTT. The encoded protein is CASSRDTFGILRF.

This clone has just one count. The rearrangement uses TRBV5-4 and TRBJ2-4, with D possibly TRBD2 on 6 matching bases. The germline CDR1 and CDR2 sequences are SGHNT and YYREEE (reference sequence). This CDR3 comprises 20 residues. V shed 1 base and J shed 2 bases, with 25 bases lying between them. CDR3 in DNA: TGTGCCAGCAGCTTGATGAGAAGGGGTCGGAGGGGTTCGTCCAAAAACATTCAGTACTTC. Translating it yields CASSLMRRGRRGSSKNIQYF.

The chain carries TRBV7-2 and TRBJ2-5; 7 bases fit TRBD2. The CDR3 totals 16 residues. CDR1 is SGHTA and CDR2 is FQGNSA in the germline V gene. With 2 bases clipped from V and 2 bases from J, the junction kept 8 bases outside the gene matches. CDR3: CASSLSTGGGQETQYF. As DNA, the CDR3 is TGTGCCAGCAGCTTATCAACGGGAGGAGGGCAAGAGACCCAGTACTTC. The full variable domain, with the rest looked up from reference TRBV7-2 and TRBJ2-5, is GAGVSQSPSNKVTEKGKDVELRCDPISGHTALYWYRQSLGQGLEFLIYFQGNSAPDKSGLPSDRFSAERTGGSVSTLTIQRTQQEDSAVYLCASSLSTGGGQETQYFGPGTRLLVL.

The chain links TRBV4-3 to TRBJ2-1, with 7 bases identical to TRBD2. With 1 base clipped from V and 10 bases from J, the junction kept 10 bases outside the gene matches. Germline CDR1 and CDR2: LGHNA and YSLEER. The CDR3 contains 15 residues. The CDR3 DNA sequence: TGCGCCAGCAGCCAAGGTGGGAGGGCCGGTGGGGAGCAGTTCTTC. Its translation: CASSQGGRAGGEQFF.

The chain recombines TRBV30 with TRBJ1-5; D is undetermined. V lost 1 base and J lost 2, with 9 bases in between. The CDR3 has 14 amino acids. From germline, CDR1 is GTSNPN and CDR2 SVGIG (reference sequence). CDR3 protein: CAWSDLAGNQPQHF. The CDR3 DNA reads TGTGCCTGGAGTGATTTGGCCGGCAATCAGCCCCAGCATTTT. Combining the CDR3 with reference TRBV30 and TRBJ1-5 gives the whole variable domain SQTIHQWPATLVQPVGSPLSLECTVEGTSNPNLYWYRQAAGRGLQLLFYSVGIGQISSEVPQNLSASRPQDRQFILSSKKLLLSDSGFYLCAWSDLAGNQPQHFGDGTRLSIL.

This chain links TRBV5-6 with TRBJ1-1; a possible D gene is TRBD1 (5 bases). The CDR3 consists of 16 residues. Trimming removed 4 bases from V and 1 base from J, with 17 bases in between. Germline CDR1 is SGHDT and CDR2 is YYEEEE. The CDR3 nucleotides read TGTGCCAGCAGCCCCGAAGGGTGGGGCGCGAACACTGAAGCTTTCTTT. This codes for CASSPEGWGANTEAFF. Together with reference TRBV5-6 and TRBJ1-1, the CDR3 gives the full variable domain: DAGVTQSPTHLIKTRGQQVTLRCSPKSGHDTVSWYQQALGQGPQFIFQYYEEEERQRGNFPDRFSGHQFPNYSSELNVNALLLGDSALYLCASSPEGWGANTEAFFGQGTRLTVV.

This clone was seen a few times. DNA for the CDR3: TGTGCCAGCAGCGTAAGAGATATGAGCTCCTACAATGAGCAGTTCTTC. Translated, it gives CASSVRDMSSYNEQFF. The V call is TRBV9, the J call TRBJ2-1; no definite D call. The V gene lost 1 base and the J gene lost 0 bases, with 11 bases spanning the gap. From germline, CDR1 is SGDLS and CDR2 YYNGEE. This CDR3 is 16 amino acids long.

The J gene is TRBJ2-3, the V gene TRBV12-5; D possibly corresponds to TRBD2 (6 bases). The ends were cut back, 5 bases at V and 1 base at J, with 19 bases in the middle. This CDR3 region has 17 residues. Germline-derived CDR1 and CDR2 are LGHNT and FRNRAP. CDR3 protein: CASGLGTQHSRTDTQYF. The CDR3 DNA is TGTGCTAGTGGTCTCGGGACTCAGCATAGCCGCACAGATACGCAGTATTTT.

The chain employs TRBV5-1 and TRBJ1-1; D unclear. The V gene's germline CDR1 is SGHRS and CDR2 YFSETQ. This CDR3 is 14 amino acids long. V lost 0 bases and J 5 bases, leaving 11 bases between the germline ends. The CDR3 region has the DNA TGCGCCAGCAGCTTGGTTCAGCGGGCTACTGAAGCTTTCTTT. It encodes CASSLVQRATEAFF.

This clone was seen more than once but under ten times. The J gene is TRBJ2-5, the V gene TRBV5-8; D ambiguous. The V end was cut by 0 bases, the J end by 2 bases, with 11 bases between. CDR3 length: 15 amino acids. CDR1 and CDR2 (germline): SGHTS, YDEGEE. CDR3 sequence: CASSLGATGQETQYF. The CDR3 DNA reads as TGTGCCAGCAGCTTGGGGGCTACCGGTCAAGAGACCCAGTACTTC.

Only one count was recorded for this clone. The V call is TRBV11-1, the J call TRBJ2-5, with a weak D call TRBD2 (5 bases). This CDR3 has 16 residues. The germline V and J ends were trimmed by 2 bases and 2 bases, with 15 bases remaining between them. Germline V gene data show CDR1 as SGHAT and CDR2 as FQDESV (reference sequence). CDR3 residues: CASSLSGSPAQETQYF. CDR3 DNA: TGTGCCAGCAGCTTATCGGGGTCCCCCGCTCAAGAGACCCAGTACTTC.

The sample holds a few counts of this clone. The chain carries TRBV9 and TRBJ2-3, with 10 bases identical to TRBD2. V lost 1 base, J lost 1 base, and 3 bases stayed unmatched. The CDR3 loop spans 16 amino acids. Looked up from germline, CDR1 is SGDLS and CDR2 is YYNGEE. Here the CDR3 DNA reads TGTGCCAGCAGCGTATTCGGACTAGCGGGCACAGATACGCAGTATTTT. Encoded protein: CASSVFGLAGTDTQYF.

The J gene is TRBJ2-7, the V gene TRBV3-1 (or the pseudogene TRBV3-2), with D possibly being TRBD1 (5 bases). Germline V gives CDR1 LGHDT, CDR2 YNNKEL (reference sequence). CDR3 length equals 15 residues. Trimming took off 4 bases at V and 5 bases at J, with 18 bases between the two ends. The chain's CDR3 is CASSLQIGIRDEQYF. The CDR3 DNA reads TGTGCCAGCAGCCTACAGATAGGGATCAGGGACGAGCAGTACTTC.

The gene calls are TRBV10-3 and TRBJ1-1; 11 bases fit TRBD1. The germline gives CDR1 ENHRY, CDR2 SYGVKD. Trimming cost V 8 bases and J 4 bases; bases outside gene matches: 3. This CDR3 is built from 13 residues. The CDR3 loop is CAIGGTGGTEAFF. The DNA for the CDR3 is TGTGCCATCGGGGGGACAGGGGGCACTGAAGCTTTCTTT.

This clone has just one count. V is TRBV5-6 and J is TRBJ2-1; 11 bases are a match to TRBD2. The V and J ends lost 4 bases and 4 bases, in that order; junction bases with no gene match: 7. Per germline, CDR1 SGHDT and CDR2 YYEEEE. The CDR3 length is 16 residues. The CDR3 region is CASSTVAGGLYNEQFF. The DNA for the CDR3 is TGTGCCAGCAGCACGGTAGCGGGAGGGTTATACAATGAGCAGTTCTTC.

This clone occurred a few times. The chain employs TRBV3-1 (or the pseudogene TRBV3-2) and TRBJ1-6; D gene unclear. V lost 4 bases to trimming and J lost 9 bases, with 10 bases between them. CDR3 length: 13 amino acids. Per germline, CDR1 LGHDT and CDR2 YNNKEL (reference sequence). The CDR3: CASSPTRVSPLHF. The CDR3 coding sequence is TGTGCCAGCAGCCCCACGAGGGTTTCACCCCTCCACTTT.

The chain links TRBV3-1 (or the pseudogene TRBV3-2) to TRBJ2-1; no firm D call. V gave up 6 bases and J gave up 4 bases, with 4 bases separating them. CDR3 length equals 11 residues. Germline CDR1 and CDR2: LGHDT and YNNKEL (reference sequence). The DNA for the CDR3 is TGTGCCAGCAGACTTTACAATGAGCAGTTCTTC. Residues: CASRLYNEQFF.

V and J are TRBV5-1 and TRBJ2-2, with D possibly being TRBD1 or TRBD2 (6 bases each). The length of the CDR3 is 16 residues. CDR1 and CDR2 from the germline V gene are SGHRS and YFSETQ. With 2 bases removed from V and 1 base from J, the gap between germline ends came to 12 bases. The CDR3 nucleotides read TGCGCCAGCAGCTTAATGGGGGGCCTGAACACCGGGGAGCTGTTTTTT. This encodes CASSLMGGLNTGELFF.